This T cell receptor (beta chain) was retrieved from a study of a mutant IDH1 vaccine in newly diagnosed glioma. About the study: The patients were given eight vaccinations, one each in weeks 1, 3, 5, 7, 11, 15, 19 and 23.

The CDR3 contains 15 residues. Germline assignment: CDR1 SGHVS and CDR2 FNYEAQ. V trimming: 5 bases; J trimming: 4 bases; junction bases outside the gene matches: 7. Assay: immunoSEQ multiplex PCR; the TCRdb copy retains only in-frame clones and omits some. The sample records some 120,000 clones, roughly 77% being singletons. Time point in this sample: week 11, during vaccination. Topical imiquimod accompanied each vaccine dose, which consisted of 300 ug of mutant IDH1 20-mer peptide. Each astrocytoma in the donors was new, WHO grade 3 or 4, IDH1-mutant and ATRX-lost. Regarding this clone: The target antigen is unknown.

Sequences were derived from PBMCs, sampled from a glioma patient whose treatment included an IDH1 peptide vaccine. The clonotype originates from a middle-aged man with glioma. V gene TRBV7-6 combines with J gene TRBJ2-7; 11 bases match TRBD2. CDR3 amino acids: CASSERLAGPYEQYF. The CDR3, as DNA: TGTGCCAGCAGCGAGCGACTAGCGGGACCGTACGAGCAGTACTTC.